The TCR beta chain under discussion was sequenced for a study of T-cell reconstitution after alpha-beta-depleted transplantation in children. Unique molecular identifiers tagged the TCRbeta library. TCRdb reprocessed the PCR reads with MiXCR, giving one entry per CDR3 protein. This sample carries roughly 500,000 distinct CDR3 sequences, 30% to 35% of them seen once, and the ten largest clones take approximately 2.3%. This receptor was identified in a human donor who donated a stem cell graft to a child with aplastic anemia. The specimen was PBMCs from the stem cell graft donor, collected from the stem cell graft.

CDR3 bases: TGTGCCAGCAGCTCAAACGATGGCTACACCTTC. It codes for CASSSNDGYTF. This rearrangement joins TRBV7-9 to TRBJ1-2; the D is unclear. CDR1 and CDR2 (germline): SEHNR, FQNEAQ (reference sequence). Trimming removed 4 bases from V and 6 bases from J, with 6 bases in between. The length of the CDR3 is 11 residues.